Below are 18 T cell receptor beta chains sequenced from a single sample in a study of blood T cells in healthy people across ages. Sample-barcoded 5' priming and a J-beta primer mix drove a second PCR of 7 to 11 cycles. TCRdb called the 5' RACE reads again in MiXCR, with one record for every CDR3 protein. Seen here are 600,000 to 850,000 distinct CDR3 sequences, 43% observed once, and the top ten hold about 20%. Specimen: blood. Receptor source: a woman aged 55-69 years in good health.

The genes are TRBV7-2 and TRBJ2-3; TRBD2 is a possible D gene (5 bases). V was shortened by 7 bases and J by 4 bases, with 15 bases between the two germline ends. The CDR3 extends over 14 amino acids. The germline V gene has CDR1 SGHTA and CDR2 FQGNSA. CDR3 DNA sequence: TGTGCCAGCAACCTCGATACCGGGGCAGATACGCAGTATTTT. Its translation is CASNLDTGADTQYF.

This clonotype was counted a few times. The V and J genes are TRBV5-1 and TRBJ2-7, with 11 bases lining up with TRBD2. The CDR3 covers 15 residues. With 0 bases clipped from V and 7 bases from J, the junction kept 6 bases outside the gene matches. CDR1 is SGHRS, CDR2 YFSETQ, per germline. The CDR3 coding sequence is TGCGCCAGCAGCTTGGGACTAGCGGGAATGGTGGAGCAGTACTTC. Amino acid sequence: CASSLGLAGMVEQYF.

The chain links TRBV2 to TRBJ1-6; D call uncertain. The V and J ends lost 7 bases and 5 bases respectively, with 9 bases between them. Germline assignment: CDR1 SNHLY and CDR2 FYNNEI. The CDR3 has 13 residues. For the CDR3, the DNA is TGTGCCAGCACGGTAGATAATAATTCACCCCTCCACTTT. Protein sequence: CASTVDNNSPLHF.

V is TRBV12-3 or TRBV12-4 and J is TRBJ2-4, with D hard to call. Trimming stripped 5 bases from V and 11 bases from J, with 13 bases between. This CDR3 is 12 amino acids long. This chain's CDR3 is CASSPGRMVQYF. CDR3 coding DNA: TGTGCCAGCAGTCCTGGCAGGATGGTTCAGTACTTC.

The chain is built from TRBV3-1 and TRBJ1-4, with D unclear. Germline CDR1 and CDR2: LGHDT and YNNKEL (reference sequence). The CDR3 spans 15 residues. The ends were cut back, 0 bases at V and 5 bases at J, with 10 bases in the middle. DNA of the CDR3: TGTGCCAGCAGCCAAGAAGTGACATTAAATGAAAAACTGTTTTTT. It translates to CASSQEVTLNEKLFF.

This clonotype came up many times. The genes are TRBV7-2 and TRBJ2-3; D is unclear. The germline gives CDR1 SGHTA, CDR2 FQGNSA. V was clipped by 2 bases and J by 6 bases, with 6 bases between them. The CDR3 contains 12 residues. The CDR3 protein is CASSLSSDTQYF. The CDR3 nucleotides are TGTGCCAGCAGCTTATCCTCCGATACGCAGTATTTT.

The V and J genes are TRBV29-1 and TRBJ2-2, with TRBD2 matching over 7 bases. The length of the CDR3 is 12 residues. Germline CDR1 is SQVTM and CDR2 is ANQGSEA. J gave up 5 bases and V 7 bases, and 4 bases lay outside the gene matches. CDR3: CSARGGTGELFF. As DNA, the CDR3 is TGCAGCGCCCGCGGGGGAACCGGGGAGCTGTTTTTT.

The rearrangement uses TRBV29-1 and TRBJ1-1; no clear D. This CDR3 contains 12 residues. Germline loops: CDR1 SQVTM, CDR2 ANQGSEA. V was trimmed by 6 bases and J by 4 bases, leaving 12 bases between them. CDR3 sequence reads: CSVDVGSTEAFF. The CDR3 DNA reads as TGCAGCGTCGACGTGGGGAGCACTGAAGCTTTCTTT.

This clonotype was counted only a few times. The chain uses TRBV27 and TRBJ2-5; 7 bases align to TRBD1. The germline V gene has CDR1 MNHEY and CDR2 SMNVEV (reference sequence). There are 14 residues in the CDR3. V gave up 4 bases and J gave up 13 bases; unmatched junction bases: 15. In nucleotides, the CDR3 is TGTGCCAGCAGTTCAAGGGACAGAGCCTTGGAGCTGTACTTC. Translating it yields CASSSRDRALELYF.

CDR3 DNA sequence: TGTGCCAGCAGTAAGACGGGCGGTACCTACGAGCAGTACTTC. Translated, it gives CASSKTGGTYEQYF. The chain employs TRBV6-1 and TRBJ2-7, with unresolved D. The germline gives CDR1 MNHNS, CDR2 SASEGT. Trimming took off 5 bases at V and 2 bases at J, with 13 bases between the two ends. This CDR3 has 14 amino acids.

This clonotype was seen a few times. V usage is TRBV12-3 or TRBV12-4 and J usage is TRBJ2-2, with 12 bases matching TRBD2. CDR3 length: 17 amino acids. Germline trimming cut 5 bases from V and 1 base from J; bases unmatched to any gene: 5. The CDR3 loop reads CASSPPGLAGNTGELFF. The CDR3 nucleotides read TGTGCCAGCAGTCCTCCGGGACTAGCGGGGAACACCGGGGAGCTGTTTTTT.

This chain links TRBV7-9 with TRBJ2-7, with 15 nucleotides matching TRBD2. V gave up 4 bases and J gave up 7 bases; unmatched junction bases: 5. The CDR3 spans 15 residues. CDR1 is SEHNR, CDR2 FQNEAQ, per germline (reference sequence). The CDR3 DNA sequence: TGTGCCAGCAGCTACGGACTAGCGGGAGGGAATGAGCAGTACTTC. It is translated as CASSYGLAGGNEQYF.

This clonotype was counted between two and nine times. This chain links TRBV18 with TRBJ2-5; 14 bases are shared with TRBD2. The CDR3 sequence is 15 residues long. Germline assignment: CDR1 KGHSH and CDR2 LQKENI. Trimming removed 5 bases from V and 11 bases from J; junction bases left unmatched: 10. This CDR3 is CASSGTSGGANEQYF. CDR3 nucleotides: TGTGCCAGCTCAGGGACTAGCGGGGGAGCTAATGAGCAGTACTTC.

The V gene is TRBV27, the J gene TRBJ2-4; 7 nucleotides match TRBD2. The J call is in doubt because the DNA end fits TRBJ2-7 better. Germline V CDR1 and CDR2: MNHEY, SMNVEV (reference sequence). This CDR3 has 12 residues. This chain's CDR3 is CAVRGSSYEQYF. Written as DNA, the CDR3 is TGTGCCGTCCGCGGGAGCTCCTACGAGCAGTACTTC.

This clonotype came up many times. This rearrangement joins TRBV7-6 to TRBJ2-3; TRBD2 matches 10 bases. Germline CDR1 and CDR2: SGHVS and FNYEAQ. Trimming at V came to 5 bases and at J to 5 bases, leaving 10 bases not matched to a gene. There are 16 residues in the CDR3. The CDR3 sequence: CASSPLSGGARDTQYF. The CDR3 DNA follows: TGTGCCAGCAGCCCACTCAGCGGGGGGGCGCGAGATACGCAGTATTTT.

The chain combines TRBV7-6 with TRBJ2-7, with 14 nucleotides matching TRBD2. The CDR3 is made up of 17 amino acids. Germline V gene sequence: CDR1 SGHVS, CDR2 FNYEAQ. V was clipped by 1 base and J by 2 bases; unmatched bases: 4. DNA for the CDR3: TGTGCCAGCAGCTTAGTGACTAGCGGGAGGGCTGCCTACGAGCAGTACTTC. Encoded protein: CASSLVTSGRAAYEQYF. The full variable domain, its missing parts supplied by reference TRBV7-6 and TRBJ2-7, is GAGVSQSPRYKVTKRGQDVALRCDPISGHVSLYWYRQALGQGPEFLTYFNYEAQQDKSGLPNDRFSAERPEGSISTLTIQRTEQRDSAMYRCASSLVTSGRAAYEQYFGPGTRLTVT.

With respect to this clonotype: Its ends do not fully match the called genes, so a read error is possible. V gene TRBV5-1 combines with J gene TRBJ1-2; 7 positions match TRBD1. CDR1 is SGHRS and CDR2 is YFSETQ in the germline V gene. The CDR3 is made up of 15 amino acids. The CDR3 DNA is TGCGCCGGCAGCTTGGTCGGGACAGCTTCCTATGGCTACACCTTC. Translating it yields CAGSLVGTASYGYTF.

This clonotype appeared a few times. The V call is TRBV20-1, the J call TRBJ2-2, with 11 bases that match TRBD2. Germline V gene data show CDR1 as DFQATT and CDR2 as SNEGSKA (reference sequence). The CDR3 sequence is 18 residues long. V shed 2 bases and J 2 bases; nucleotides not matched to a gene: 10. This chain's CDR3 is CSARLALAGGGNTGELFF. CDR3 DNA sequence: TGCAGTGCTAGACTCGCGCTAGCGGGAGGCGGAAACACCGGGGAGCTGTTTTTT.